The subject of this entry is one TCR beta chain. Its antigen is unknown. The entry originates in a study of Ad26.COV2.S vaccination and SARS-CoV-2 variants. Treatment given: about 20 received Ad26.COV2.S at low or high dose, single or two shots; roughly five received placebo; per-sample allocation not given. On day 63 after the first injection, vaccine and placebo recipients gave samples. Whoever gave the sample was an adult aged 18-55 years in Boston. As its vector, the vaccine had Ad26, which expressed Wuhan-strain SARS-CoV-2 spike. Study-wide points: Across vaccine and placebo recipients, the breadth of non-spike TCRs was similar.

V was clipped by 5 bases and J by 2 bases; unmatched bases: 8. The length of the CDR3 is 16 residues. Germline CDR1 is LGHNT and CDR2 is FRNRAP. Generated by immunoSEQ multiplex PCR, the TCRdb table keeps only in-frame clones and is missing some. The table shows 400,000 to 450,000 clones, with 80% to 95% occurring only once. The sample was peripheral blood, taken in a trial of Ad26.COV2.S vaccine versus placebo. This TCR came from a person between 18 and 60 years old who received the Ad26.COV2.S COVID-19 vaccine or a placebo. The genes are TRBV12-5 and TRBJ2-3; 9 nucleotides match TRBD1. The CDR3 protein is CASGGGTGYLTDTQYF. The CDR3 nucleotides are TGTGCTAGTGGTGGCGGGACAGGGTACCTCACAGATACGCAGTATTTT.